This paragraph covers one T cell receptor (beta chain) sequence. What it recognizes is unknown. Sequencing was performed with immunoSEQ multiplex PCR; in TCRdb, only in-frame clones are kept and a portion is missing. The sample consists of about 30,000 clones, over 75% of them appearing once. This sample was included in a study of radiotherapy plus CTLA-4 blockade in lung cancer. Study in general: Objective responses were recorded in roughly 20% of patients, with disease control recorded in 25% to 35%. Broader study findings: Together with interferon-beta, which increased in serum after radiation, early dynamic changes in blood T cell clones were reportedly the best predictors of response. Radiotherapy plus ipilimumab was followed by expansion in blood of tumor-derived TCR clones.

Per the germline V gene, CDR1 is MDHEN and CDR2 is SYDVKM. The CDR3 is 14 residues long. V was shortened by 6 bases and J by 1 base, with 12 bases between the two germline ends. The study treated chemo-refractory metastatic non-small-cell lung cancer patients with focal radiation plus ipilimumab CTLA-4 blockade. Sequences were derived from peripheral blood, sampled from a patient treated with radiotherapy plus ipilimumab. This chain links TRBV28 with TRBJ2-5, with D possibly being TRBD1 (5 bases). This receptor was taken from a human donor with non-small cell lung cancer who had stable disease on radiotherapy plus ipilimumab. This chain's CDR3 is CASRGPSFQETQYF. CDR3 bases: TGTGCCAGCAGGGGGCCTTCCTTCCAAGAGACCCAGTACTTC.